The source of this T cell receptor (beta chain) is a study of blood T cell repertoires in COVID-19. Study at large: The origin of the acute and convalescent COVID-19 samples was the United States, Italy and Spain. T cells, B-cell-depleted T cells, or PBMCs provided the cDNA or gDNA that served as material.

Original processing methods: Nucleated cell number was recorded as an estimate derived from reference gene primer amplification. Assay: immunoSEQ multiplex PCR; the TCRdb copy retains only in-frame clones and omits some. That table furnishes V, J and clone size, whereas the DNA furnished D and trimming. The data hold around 500,000 clones, with approximately 83% observed a single time. This clone has a handful of counts. Germline lookup yields CDR1 SGHAT and CDR2 FQNNGV. This CDR3 has 16 residues. Trimming removed 4 bases at V and 1 base at J, with 14 bases between. This sequence originates from a human donor in a cohort sampled during active COVID-19. V gene TRBV11-2 combines with J gene TRBJ2-1; maybe TRBD2 (5 bases). The sample comprised peripheral blood. This chain's CDR3 is CASSSFTRRSYNEQFF. DNA of the CDR3: TGTGCCAGCAGCTCATTCACTAGGAGATCCTACAATGAGCAGTTCTTC.